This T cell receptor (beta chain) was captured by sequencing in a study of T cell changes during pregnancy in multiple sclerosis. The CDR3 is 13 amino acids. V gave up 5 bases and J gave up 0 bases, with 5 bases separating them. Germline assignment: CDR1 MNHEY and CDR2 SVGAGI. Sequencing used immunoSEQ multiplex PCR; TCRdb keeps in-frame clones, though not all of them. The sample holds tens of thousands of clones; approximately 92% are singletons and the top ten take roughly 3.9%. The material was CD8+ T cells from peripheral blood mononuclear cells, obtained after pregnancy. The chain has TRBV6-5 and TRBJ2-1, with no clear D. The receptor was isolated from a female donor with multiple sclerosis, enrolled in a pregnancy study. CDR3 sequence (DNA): TGTGCCAGCAGTGACATCTCCTACAATGAGCAGTTCTTC. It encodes CASSDISYNEQFF.